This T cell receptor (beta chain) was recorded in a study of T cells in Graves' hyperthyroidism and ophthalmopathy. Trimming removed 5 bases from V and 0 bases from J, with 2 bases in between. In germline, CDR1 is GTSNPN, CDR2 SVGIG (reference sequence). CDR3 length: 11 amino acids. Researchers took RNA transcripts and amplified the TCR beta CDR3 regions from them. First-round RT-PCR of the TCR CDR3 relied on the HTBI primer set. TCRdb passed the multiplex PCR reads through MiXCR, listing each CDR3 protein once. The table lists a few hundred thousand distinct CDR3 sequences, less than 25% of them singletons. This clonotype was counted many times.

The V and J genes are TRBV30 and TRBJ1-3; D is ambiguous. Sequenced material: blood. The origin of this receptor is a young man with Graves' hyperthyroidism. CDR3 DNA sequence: TGTGCCTGGGCCTCTGGAAACACCATATATTTT. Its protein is CAWASGNTIYF.